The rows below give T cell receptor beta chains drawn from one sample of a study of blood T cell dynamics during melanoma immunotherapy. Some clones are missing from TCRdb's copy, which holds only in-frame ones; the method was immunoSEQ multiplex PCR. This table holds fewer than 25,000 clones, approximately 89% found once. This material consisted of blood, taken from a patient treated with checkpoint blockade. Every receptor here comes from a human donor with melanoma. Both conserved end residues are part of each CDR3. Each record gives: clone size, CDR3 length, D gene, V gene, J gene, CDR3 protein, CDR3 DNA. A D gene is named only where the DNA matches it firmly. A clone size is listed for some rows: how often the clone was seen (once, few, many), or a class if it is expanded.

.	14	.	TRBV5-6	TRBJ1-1	CASSLVGGSGEAFF	TGTGCCAGCAGCTTGGTTGGAGGGAGCGGTGAAGCTTTCTTT
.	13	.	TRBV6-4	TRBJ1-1	CASSETENTEAFF	TGTGCCAGCAGTGAGACAGAGAACACTGAAGCTTTCTTT
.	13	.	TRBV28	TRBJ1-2	CATEDSSNYGYTF	TGTGCCACGGAGGACAGCTCTAACTATGGCTACACCTTC
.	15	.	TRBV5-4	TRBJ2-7	CASSGKVGSFYEQYF	TGTGCCAGCAGCGGCAAGGTGGGGTCGTTCTACGAGCAGTACTTC
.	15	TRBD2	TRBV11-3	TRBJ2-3	CASSLGLPSTDTQYF	TGTGCCAGCAGCCTGGGACTACCCAGCACAGATACGCAGTATTTT
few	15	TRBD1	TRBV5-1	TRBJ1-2	CASSASGTANYGYTF	TGCGCCAGCAGCGCATCCGGGACAGCAAACTATGGCTACACCTTC
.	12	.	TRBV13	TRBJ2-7	CASSWDGYEQYF	TGTGCCAGCAGCTGGGACGGTTACGAGCAGTACTTC
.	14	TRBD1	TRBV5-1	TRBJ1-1	CASSQTGGLTEAFF	TGCGCCAGCAGCCAGACAGGGGGCTTGACTGAAGCTTTCTTT
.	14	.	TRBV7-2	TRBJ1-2	CASSLGIQGYGYTF	TGTGCCAGCAGCTTAGGTATACAGGGCTATGGCTACACCTTC
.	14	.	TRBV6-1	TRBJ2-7	CASSLRTGPYEQYF	TGTGCCAGCAGTCTAAGGACGGGCCCCTACGAGCAGTACTTC
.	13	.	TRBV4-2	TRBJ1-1	CASSQGENTEAFF	TGTGCCAGCAGCCAAGGGGAGAACACTGAAGCTTTCTTT
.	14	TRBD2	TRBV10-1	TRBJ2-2	CASRGDANTGELFF	TGCGCCAGCCGGGGGGACGCGAACACCGGGGAGCTGTTTTTT
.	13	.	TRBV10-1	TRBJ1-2	CASSKGRDYGYTF	TGCGCCAGCAGCAAAGGCAGAGACTATGGCTACACCTTC
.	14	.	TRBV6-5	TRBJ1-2	CASSYRGRIYGYTF	TGTGCCAGCAGTTACCGGGGACGGATCTATGGCTACACCTTC
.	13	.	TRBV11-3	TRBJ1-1	CASSLWQATEAFF	TGTGCCAGCAGCTTATGGCAGGCCACTGAAGCTTTCTTT
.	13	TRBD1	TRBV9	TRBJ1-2	CASSSDRGRGYTF	TGTGCCAGCAGCTCAGACAGGGGAAGGGGCTACACCTTC
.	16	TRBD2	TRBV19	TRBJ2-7	CASSIAGTSGGYEQYF	TGTGCCAGTAGTATAGCGGGGACTAGCGGGGGCTACGAGCAGTACTTC
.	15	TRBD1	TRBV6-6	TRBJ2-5	CASSAQTGGRETQYF	TGTGCCAGCAGTGCGCAAACAGGGGGTCGAGAGACCCAGTACTTC
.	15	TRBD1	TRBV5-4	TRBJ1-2	CASSPREGAGYGYTF	TGTGCCAGCAGCCCTAGGGAGGGGGCCGGCTATGGCTACACCTTC
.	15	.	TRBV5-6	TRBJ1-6	CASSFRVSGNSPLHF	TGTGCCAGCAGCTTCCGAGTCTCGGGGAATTCACCCCTCCACTTT
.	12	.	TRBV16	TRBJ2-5	CASSQFQETQYF	TGTGCCAGCAGCCAATTCCAAGAGACCCAGTACTTC
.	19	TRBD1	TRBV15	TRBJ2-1	CATSREGTGFRAGLSGQFF	TGTGCCACCAGCAGAGAGGGGACAGGGTTTCGAGCGGGCCTGAGCGGGCAGTTCTTC
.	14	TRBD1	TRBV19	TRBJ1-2	CASIPRTGNYGYTF	TGTGCCAGTATCCCTAGGACAGGAAACTATGGCTACACCTTC
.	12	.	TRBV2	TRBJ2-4	CASSVTGNIQYF	TGTGCCAGCAGTGTTACGGGAAACATTCAGTACTTC
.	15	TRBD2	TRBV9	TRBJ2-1	CASSESAGGLYEQFF	TGTGCCAGCAGCGAGAGCGCGGGGGGATTATATGAGCAGTTCTTC
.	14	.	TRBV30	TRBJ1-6	CAWSVQVNNSPLHF	TGTGCCTGGAGTGTACAGGTGAACAATTCACCCCTCCACTTT
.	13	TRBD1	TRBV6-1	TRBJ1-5	CAIQTGGFQPQHF	TGTGCCATCCAGACAGGGGGATTTCAGCCCCAGCATTTT
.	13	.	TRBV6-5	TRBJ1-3	CASGSSSGNTIYF	TGTGCCAGCGGGTCGAGCTCTGGAAACACCATATATTTT
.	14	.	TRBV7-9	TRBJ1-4	CASSPGGSNEKLFF	TGTGCCAGCAGCCCCGGTGGGTCTAATGAAAAACTGTTTTTT
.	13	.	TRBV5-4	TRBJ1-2	CASSSGRSYGYTF	TGTGCCAGCAGCTCGGGACGGAGCTATGGCTACACCTTC
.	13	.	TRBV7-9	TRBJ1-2	CASSLTGSHGYTF	TGTGCCAGCAGCCTCACAGGATCCCACGGCTACACCTTC